Described below is a single T cell receptor beta chain sequence and its context. An end of the junction differs from the germline gene, which may be a read error. Patients at the Seattle site were enrolled during active infection and followed longitudinally. The CDR3 runs 11 residues. Germline loops: CDR1 MDHEN, CDR2 SYDVKM. The data were taken from a study of blood T cell repertoires in COVID-19. Across the study: COVID-19 samples from acute and convalescent phases originated in the United States, Italy and Spain.

Authors' methods: Reference gene primers were amplified, and this amplification served to estimate nucleated cell counts. Measured with immunoSEQ multiplex PCR; TCRdb has only the in-frame clones, and not every one. That table supplies the V and J calls and clone size; D and trimming were determined from the DNA. The sample contains about 140,000 clones, about four fifths of which appear only once. The sequence derives from a man younger than 40 with COVID-19, enrolled during active disease. Sequencing was performed on peripheral blood. The rearrangement links TRBV28 to TRBJ1-1; perhaps TRBD1 as D (6 bases). In DNA, the CDR3 is TGTGCCAGCAGTTTATGGACAGGACTGTTATTT. Its translation is CASSLWTGLLF.